This TCR beta chain was captured by sequencing in a study of blood T cell repertoires in COVID-19. Study information: COVID-19 samples from acute and convalescent phases originated in the United States, Italy and Spain. T cells, B-cell-depleted T cells, or PBMCs supplied cDNA or gDNA.

The sample holds a few counts of this clone. V was cut by 4 bases and J by 1 base, with 14 bases left in between. Germline CDR1 reads SQVTM; CDR2 reads ANQGSEA. CDR3 length: 14 residues. The table came from immunoSEQ multiplex PCR; TCRdb's copy has only in-frame clones and leaves some out. The sample lists some 83,000 clones, roughly 80% occurring once. Sequences were obtained from peripheral blood. This chain joins TRBV29-1 and TRBJ2-7, with D possibly TRBD1 on 5 matching bases. The receptor comes from a man aged 45 to 65 with acute or convalescent COVID-19. CDR3 sequence reads: CSVGGATTSYEQYF. The CDR3 nucleotides read TGCAGCGTTGGGGGCGCTACCACGTCCTACGAGCAGTACTTC.